This T cell receptor (beta chain) was sequenced in a study of blood T cell repertoires in COVID-19. For the study at large: Acute and convalescent COVID-19 samples came from the United States, Italy and Spain. From T cells, B-cell-depleted T cells, or PBMCs came the material, which was cDNA or gDNA.

From germline, CDR1 is LNHDA and CDR2 SQIVND (reference sequence). The ends lost 5 bases at V and 3 bases at J; junction bases unmatched: 6. The CDR3 totals 15 residues. How the authors handled the data: Quantification of nucleated cells was approximated via reference gene primer amplification. Measured with immunoSEQ multiplex PCR; TCRdb has only the in-frame clones, and not every one. V and J calls and clone size follow that table, whereas D and trimming were derived from the DNA. The sample lists around 250,000 clones, 88% occurring once. The sequencing input was peripheral blood. The receptor's source is a human donor in a cohort sampled during active COVID-19. The rearrangement uses TRBV19 and TRBJ1-2; 10 bases fit TRBD1. The CDR3 sequence is CASSLGQGGYYGYTF. The CDR3, as DNA: TGTGCCAGTAGTCTCGGACAGGGGGGTTACTATGGCTACACCTTC.